Following are 31 T cell receptor beta chains from one sample sequenced in a study of blood T cell repertoires in COVID-19. Assay: immunoSEQ multiplex PCR; the TCRdb copy retains only in-frame clones and omits some. The data contain 300,000 to 350,000 clones, 75% to 90% of them seen just once; the ten biggest clones take up less than 3.5%. The sample taken for sequencing was peripheral blood. These receptors were taken from a woman aged 25 to 39 with COVID-19, enrolled during active disease.

This sequence joins TRBV27 and TRBJ2-1; 9 bases map to TRBD2. This CDR3 is built from 18 residues. The germline V gene encodes CDR1 MNHEY and CDR2 SMNVEV (reference sequence). The V gene end was trimmed by 5 bases and the J gene end by 4 bases; junction bases not matched to a gene: 15. The CDR3 region is CASSPHMAGGPSYNEQFF. DNA of the CDR3: TGTGCCAGCAGTCCCCACATGGCGGGAGGGCCTTCTTACAATGAGCAGTTCTTC.

The V call is TRBV15, the J call TRBJ1-6, with TRBD1 matching over 9 bases. Germline lookup yields CDR1 LNHNV and CDR2 YYDKDF (reference sequence). Trimming removed 1 base from V and 10 bases from J; junction bases left unmatched: 2. The CDR3 runs 14 residues. The CDR3 region is CATSRGDRDSPLHF. The CDR3 DNA reads as TGTGCCACCAGCAGAGGGGACAGGGACTCACCCCTCCACTTT.

The rearrangement joins TRBV6-5 to TRBJ2-1, with a tentative D call TRBD2 (5 bases). Trimming removed 7 bases from V and 0 bases from J, with 10 bases in between. The CDR3 runs 14 residues. In germline, CDR1 is MNHEY, CDR2 SVGAGI. The CDR3 is CASTLALSYNEQFF. The CDR3 nucleotides read TGTGCCAGCACGCTAGCCCTCTCCTACAATGAGCAGTTCTTC.

This clone was seen only once. The CDR3 loop is CASSPTTSGRSTDTQYF. The CDR3 coding sequence is TGTGCCAGCAGCCCAACTACTAGCGGGAGGTCCACAGATACGCAGTATTTT. J is TRBJ2-3 and V is TRBV9; TRBD2 matches at 12 bases. This CDR3 is built from 17 residues. With 4 bases clipped from V and 2 bases from J, the junction kept 8 bases outside the gene matches. Germline-derived CDR1 and CDR2 are SGDLS and YYNGEE.

V usage is TRBV7-9 and J usage is TRBJ1-5; D is uncertain. CDR1 is SEHNR and CDR2 is FQNEAQ in the germline V gene (reference sequence). Between the trimmed V and J ends, which lost 6 bases and 7 bases, there was a span of 19 bases. The CDR3 consists of 15 residues. CDR3 protein: CASSPTGSREQPQHF. The CDR3 DNA reads as TGTGCCAGCAGTCCTACCGGGAGTCGGGAGCAGCCCCAGCATTTT.

Details on this clone: It may be a read error: a sequence one base away is much more abundant. The V and J genes are TRBV11-3 and TRBJ1-3, with TRBD1 as a possible D gene (6 bases). The CDR3 consists of 15 residues. Germline lookup yields CDR1 SGHNT and CDR2 YENEEA. Trimming stripped 5 bases from V and 0 bases from J, with 11 bases between. CDR3: CASSRTGSSGNTIYF. Written as DNA, the CDR3 is TGTGCCAGCAGCCGTACAGGGAGCTCTGGAAACACCATATATTTT.

V and J are TRBV18 and TRBJ1-1; the match to TRBD1 covers 7 bases. The CDR3 consists of 15 residues. V shed 2 bases and J 6 bases; nucleotides not matched to a gene: 9. CDR1 is KGHSH, CDR2 LQKENI, per germline. CDR3 sequence (DNA): TGTGCCAGCTCACCAAGTAACAGGGGAATCTCTGAAGCTTTCTTT. The encoded protein is CASSPSNRGISEAFF.

The CDR3 here is CASSFEAGYGYTF. In DNA, the CDR3 is TGTGCCAGCAGCTTTGAGGCCGGGTATGGCTACACCTTC. V usage is TRBV3-1 (or the pseudogene TRBV3-2) and J usage is TRBJ1-2; D is unclear. Trimming removed 5 bases at V and 5 bases at J, with 12 bases between. The CDR3 is made up of 13 amino acids. CDR1 is LGHDT and CDR2 is YNNKEL in the germline V gene (reference sequence).

This clone was seen once. CDR3 sequence: CASSTGTAATNEKLFF. CDR3 nucleotide sequence: TGTGCCAGTAGTACCGGGACAGCAGCAACTAATGAAAAACTGTTTTTT. The J gene is TRBJ1-4, the V gene TRBV19; TRBD1 agrees at 7 bases. This CDR3 has 16 residues. Trimming cost V 4 bases and J 0 bases; bases outside gene matches: 5. Per germline, CDR1 LNHDA and CDR2 SQIVND (reference sequence).

The V gene is TRBV21-1, the J gene TRBJ2-1; the D call in the table, TRBD2, was not verified against the DNA. TRBV21-1 is described as a pseudogene. The CDR3 runs 19 residues. CDR3: CASSTRLAEPDHSYNEQFF. The CDR3 DNA reads TGTGCCAGCAGCACGAGACTAGCGGAACCGGACCACTCCTACAATGAGCAGTTCTTC.

This chain connects TRBV7-9 to TRBJ1-3; weak D call: TRBD1 (5 bases). V shed 4 bases and J shed 1 base, with 11 bases lying between them. Germline V gives CDR1 SEHNR, CDR2 FQNEAQ (reference sequence). CDR3 length equals 15 residues. The CDR3 bases are TGTGCCAGCAGCTGGGGCCAGGGTTCTGGAAACACCATATATTTT. Protein product: CASSWGQGSGNTIYF.

This sequence joins TRBV5-4 and TRBJ1-4; 7 positions agree with TRBD1. J gave up 8 bases and V 0 bases, and 1 base lay outside the gene matches. There are 13 residues in the CDR3. Germline lookup yields CDR1 SGHNT and CDR2 YYREEE (reference sequence). In DNA form, the CDR3 reads TGTGCCAGCAGCTTGGGGACAGGCGAAAAACTGTTTTTT. Its translation is CASSLGTGEKLFF.

The genes are TRBV18 and TRBJ2-5; TRBD2 aligns across 11 bases. This CDR3 contains 15 residues. Germline assignment: CDR1 KGHSH and CDR2 LQKENI. V was clipped by 3 bases and J by 4 bases; unmatched bases: 4. The CDR3 sequence: CASSPTLAGAETQYF. CDR3 nucleotides: TGTGCCAGCTCACCCACACTAGCGGGAGCAGAGACCCAGTACTTC.

The chain uses TRBV9 and TRBJ2-1; 11 bases line up with TRBD2. The CDR3 length is 16 residues. Trimming cost V 2 bases and J 9 bases; bases outside gene matches: 10. The V gene's germline CDR1 is SGDLS and CDR2 YYNGEE. The CDR3 reads CASSVPLAGGPSEQFF. In DNA form, the CDR3 reads TGTGCCAGCAGCGTCCCTTTAGCGGGAGGGCCGTCTGAGCAGTTCTTC.

This clone appeared a few times. The chain combines TRBV10-2 with TRBJ2-2, with a weak D call TRBD1 (5 bases). The V end lost 2 bases, the J end lost 5 bases, and 9 bases lay between the germline ends. Germline V lookup: CDR1 WSHSY, CDR2 SAAADI. CDR3 length: 14 amino acids. CDR3 DNA sequence: TGCGCCAGCAGTGAGAGGGGCGAAACCGGGGAGCTGTTTTTT. Translating it yields CASSERGETGELFF.

The chain combines TRBV6-5 with TRBJ1-1; tentative D call: TRBD1 (6 bases). The germline V gene encodes CDR1 MNHEY and CDR2 SVGAGI. This CDR3 comprises 13 residues. The V gene lost 7 bases and the J gene lost 5 bases, with 14 bases spanning the gap. This chain's CDR3 is CASNPPTGTEAFF. In DNA form, the CDR3 reads TGTGCCAGCAACCCCCCCACAGGGACTGAAGCTTTCTTT.

The chain combines TRBV3-1 (or the pseudogene TRBV3-2) with TRBJ2-1; possibly TRBD2 for D (6 bases). Germline CDR1 reads LGHDT; CDR2 reads YNNKEL (reference sequence). The CDR3 is 15 residues long. The V end lost 0 bases, the J end lost 6 bases, and 12 bases lay between the germline ends. In nucleotides, the CDR3 is TGTGCCAGCAGCCAAGAGGTGGGACTGGTCAATGAGCAGTTCTTC. Amino acids: CASSQEVGLVNEQFF.

This clone showed up just once. V usage is TRBV4-2 and J usage is TRBJ2-6; no clear D. The germline CDR1 and CDR2 sequences are LGHNA and YNFKEQ. The CDR3 consists of 15 residues. Trimming took 4 bases from V and 0 from J, leaving 7 bases between them. For the CDR3, the DNA is TGTGCCAGCAGCCGACAAGTCTCTGGGGCCAACGTCCTGACTTTC. This encodes CASSRQVSGANVLTF.

V and J are TRBV19 and TRBJ2-3; D is perhaps TRBD1 (6 bases). Germline V gene data show CDR1 as LNHDA and CDR2 as SQIVND (reference sequence). The V gene lost 5 bases and the J gene lost 4 bases, with 10 bases spanning the gap. The CDR3 consists of 13 residues. CDR3 sequence reads: CASSQGLADTQYF. In DNA, the CDR3 is TGTGCCAGTAGTCAGGGGTTGGCAGATACGCAGTATTTT.

This clone appeared a single time. The rearrangement links TRBV29-1 to TRBJ1-4; TRBD1 is a possible D gene (5 bases). The germline gives CDR1 SQVTM, CDR2 ANQGSEA. V dropped 7 bases and J dropped 3 bases, with 12 bases sitting between them. The CDR3 sequence is 13 residues long. The CDR3 DNA is TGCAGCGCCGCTAGGGGCGCTAATGAAAAACTGTTTTTT. Translating it yields CSAARGANEKLFF.

This clone was detected only once. The rearrangement uses TRBV7-3 and TRBJ2-2; 10 bases align to TRBD2. After removal of 1 base from V and 4 bases from J, the junction contained 6 bases not matched to a gene. CDR3 length equals 17 residues. Per germline, CDR1 SGHTA and CDR2 FQGTGA. The DNA for the CDR3 is TGTGCCAGCAGCTTAAGGACTAGCGGAGTCCGCACCGGGGAGCTGTTTTTT. Amino acids: CASSLRTSGVRTGELFF.

The rearrangement joins TRBV3-1 (or the pseudogene TRBV3-2) to TRBJ1-1; TRBD1 might be the D (5 bases). Germline assignment: CDR1 LGHDT and CDR2 YNNKEL (reference sequence). Deletions cut 3 bases from V and 5 bases from J, with 10 bases between. This CDR3 spans 13 amino acids. The CDR3 spells CASSQQGWTEAFF. Here the CDR3 DNA reads TGTGCCAGCAGCCAGCAGGGTTGGACTGAAGCTTTCTTT.

The chain is built from TRBV7-9 and TRBJ1-2; TRBD1 agrees at 7 bases. The germline V gene encodes CDR1 SEHNR and CDR2 FQNEAQ (reference sequence). V lost 0 bases, J lost 5 bases, and 9 bases stayed unmatched. The CDR3 has 16 amino acids. CDR3 bases: TGTGCCAGCAGCTTAGCCGGCCAGGGGGTTAAGTATGGCTACACCTTC. Amino acid sequence: CASSLAGQGVKYGYTF.

This chain links TRBV7-3 with TRBJ1-6; 8 positions agree with TRBD1. V trimming: 3 bases; J trimming: 10 bases; junction bases outside the gene matches: 2. The CDR3 length is 13 residues. Per germline, CDR1 SGHTA and CDR2 FQGTGA. CDR3 in DNA: TGTGCCAGCAGCTTGACAGGGGAATCACCCCTCCACTTT. Its protein is CASSLTGESPLHF.

The CDR3 region has the DNA TGTGCCAGCAGACTAGCGGGACTCTACAATGAGCAGTTCTTC. Amino acid sequence: CASRLAGLYNEQFF. The V call is TRBV27, the J call TRBJ2-1; 10 nucleotides agree with TRBD2. The CDR3 is 14 residues long. CDR1 is MNHEY and CDR2 is SMNVEV in the germline V gene (reference sequence). The J segment lost 3 bases and the V segment lost 6 bases, leaving 2 bases of the junction unmatched.

This clone was observed a handful of times. The chain is built from TRBV5-1 and TRBJ1-1, with TRBD1 identical over 9 bases. J lost 3 bases, V lost 2 bases, and 2 bases had no gene match. Germline V lookup: CDR1 SGHRS, CDR2 YFSETQ. The CDR3 consists of 14 residues. CDR3 DNA: TGCGCCAGCAGCTTACAGGGGGCTGACACTGAAGCTTTCTTT. Its translation is CASSLQGADTEAFF.

This chain connects TRBV2 to TRBJ2-4; unclear D gene. The CDR3 extends over 11 amino acids. Germline V gene lookup returns CDR1 SNHLY and CDR2 FYNNEI. V was pared by 3 bases and J by 12 bases, with 9 bases between. The CDR3 coding sequence is TGTGCCAGCAGTGAGGCTCACGCTCAGTACTTC. Amino acid sequence: CASSEAHAQYF.

This clone was recorded only once. The chain carries TRBV28 and TRBJ1-1, with D perhaps matching TRBD1 (5 bases). V was clipped by 5 bases and J by 0 bases, with 13 bases between them. CDR1 is MDHEN, CDR2 SYDVKM, per germline. The CDR3 has 15 residues. The CDR3 DNA reads as TGTGCCAGCAGTCCCCCGGGGGTCGTGAACACTGAAGCTTTCTTT. Amino acids: CASSPPGVVNTEAFF.

The chain has TRBV11-2 and TRBJ1-1; TRBD1 is a possible D gene (5 bases). V was trimmed by 5 bases and J by 6 bases, leaving 19 bases between them. The CDR3 covers 15 residues. CDR1 SGHAT and CDR2 FQNNGV come from the germline V gene. This CDR3 is CASSADSFGVSEAFF. CDR3 in DNA: TGTGCCAGCAGCGCCGACAGTTTTGGTGTCTCTGAAGCTTTCTTT. Full variable domain (missing parts from reference TRBV11-2 and TRBJ1-1): EAGVAQSPRYKIIEKRQSVAFWCNPISGHATLYWYQQILGQGPKLLIQFQNNGVVDDSQLPKDRFSAERLKGVDSTLKIQPAKLEDSAVYLCASSADSFGVSEAFFGQGTRLTVV.

V and J are TRBV5-6 and TRBJ1-2; D call uncertain. The ends were cut back, 4 bases at V and 4 bases at J, with 11 bases in the middle. Germline V gene sequence: CDR1 SGHDT, CDR2 YYEEEE. The CDR3 is 13 residues long. The CDR3 sequence is CASSRQASYGYTF. CDR3 nucleotides: TGTGCCAGCAGCCGCCAAGCATCCTATGGCTACACCTTC.

The chain recombines TRBV5-8 with TRBJ1-5, with 8 bases matching TRBD1. V trimming: 4 bases; J trimming: 5 bases; junction bases outside the gene matches: 8. Germline assignment: CDR1 SGHTS and CDR2 YDEGEE. The CDR3 runs 15 residues. The CDR3 DNA is TGTGCCAGCAGCATAGGACAGGGAGGTTATCAGCCCCAGCATTTT. It is translated as CASSIGQGGYQPQHF.